Reported below is one T cell receptor (beta chain). Its cognate antigen has yet to be identified. Nothing much larger sits one base from this clone, and base qualities are not available. CDR1 MGHRA and CDR2 YSYEKL were looked up in the germline V gene. Including the terminal cysteine and phenylalanine, the CDR3 comprises 18 residues. Of the read, only the CDR3 DNA is kept; its 54 bases are in frame from base 1. Ends trimmed: V by 4 bases, J by 0 bases; bases unmatched to a gene: 9. The trial excluded patients who had a history of autoimmune disease or were on systemic immunosuppression. Peripheral blood for TCR sequencing was drawn from every dose cohort at baseline, at cycle 4 day 1 and at cycle 7 day 1. Samples were obtained from an open-label, multicenter, first-in-human phase I dose-escalation trial of ivuxolimab. Adults with locally advanced or metastatic head and neck squamous cell, hepatocellular, melanoma or renal cell carcinoma were enrolled in the trial. Before TCR sequencing, CD4+ and CD8+ T cells were separately sorted from peripheral blood.

To sequence the TCRbeta CDR3 region, genomic DNA was isolated from the sorted cells. TCRbeta CDR3 regions were sequenced using the immunoSEQ Assay. TCRdb limited this immuneACCESS table to in-frame rearrangements with V and J called. A share of clones is missing; checked studies link under half to unresolved V genes, and the rest is unexplained. Across this sample there are about 37,000 clones, with more than 85% seen only once. Of the sample, around 20% falls within the top ten clones. The data derive from a study of OX40 agonist ivuxolimab in advanced cancers. Turning to the overall study: Ivuxolimab, which targeted the costimulatory receptor OX40 (CD134), was an agonistic, fully human IgG2 monoclonal antibody. Intravenous ivuxolimab was administered to patients every 2 weeks at six dose levels: 0.01, 0.1, 0.3, 1.5, 3 and 10 mg/kg. Among the 52 dose-escalation patients, approximately 20 had hepatocellular carcinoma, 15 or so melanoma, 9 renal cell carcinoma and 9 head and neck cancer. A male proportion of roughly 80% and a mean age of approximately 61 years, ranging from about 23 to 79, were recorded for the dose-escalation cohort. Prior anti-PD-1, anti-PD-L1 or anti-CTLA-4 therapy was permitted, and checkpoint inhibitors had been received by around 40% of dose-escalation patients. Partial responses occurred in three dose-escalation patients: two with cutaneous melanoma and one with hepatocellular carcinoma. The point of sequencing TCRbeta in the periphery was to test whether ivuxolimab changed TCR sequence diversity and drove clonal T-cell expansion. The paper reports the monotherapy dose-escalation portion (N of about 47 patients) of the phase I ivuxolimab trial.

The research as a whole found: On average, CD8+ T cells showed more expanded clones than CD4+ T cells after ivuxolimab. At doses from 0.1 to 3.0 mg/kg, clonal expansion was seen in both CD4+ and CD8+ blood T cells between baseline and week 6. Antigen specificity was not determined for the clonally expanded peripheral T cells. Partial responders in the 0.1-3.0 mg/kg groups had among the lowest normalized peripheral clonal expansion, especially among CD8+ T cells. Low levels of normalized T-cell clonal expansion were also seen in some patients who did not respond.

Specimen: CD4+ or CD8+ T cells sorted from blood, collected in a trial of the OX40 agonist ivuxolimab. This chain joins TRBV4-1 to TRBJ2-3, with 11 central nucleotides matching TRBD2. The receptor was isolated from an adult with an advanced solid tumor such as melanoma, head and neck, liver or kidney cancer. In nucleotides, the sequence is TGCGCCAGCAGCCTAGCGGGGGGGCCGTTTTCTAGCACAGATACGCAGTATTTT. This sequence encodes CASSLAGGPFSSTDTQYF.